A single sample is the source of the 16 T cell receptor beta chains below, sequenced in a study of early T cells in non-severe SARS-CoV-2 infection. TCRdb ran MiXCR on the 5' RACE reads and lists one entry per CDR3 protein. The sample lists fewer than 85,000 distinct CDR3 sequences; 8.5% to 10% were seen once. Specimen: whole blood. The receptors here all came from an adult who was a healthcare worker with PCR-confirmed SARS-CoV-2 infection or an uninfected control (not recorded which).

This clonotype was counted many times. Here the CDR3 reads CASSLGVGGYNEQFF. The CDR3 nucleotides are TGTGCCAGCAGCTTAGGGGTGGGAGGTTACAATGAGCAGTTCTTC. V and J are TRBV7-2 and TRBJ2-1; weak D call: TRBD2 (6 bases). This CDR3 has 15 amino acids. V shed 1 base and J shed 4 bases, with 11 bases lying between them. Germline loops: CDR1 SGHTA, CDR2 FQGNSA.

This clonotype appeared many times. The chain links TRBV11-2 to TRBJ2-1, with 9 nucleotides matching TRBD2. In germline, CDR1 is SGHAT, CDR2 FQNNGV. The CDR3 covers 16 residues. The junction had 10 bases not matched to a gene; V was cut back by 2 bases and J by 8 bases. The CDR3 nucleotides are TGTGCCAGCAGCTTAAGACTAGCGGACACTTTGTATGAGCAGTTCTTC. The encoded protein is CASSLRLADTLYEQFF. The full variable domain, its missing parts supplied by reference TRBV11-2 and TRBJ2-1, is EAGVAQSPRYKIIEKRQSVAFWCNPISGHATLYWYQQILGQGPKLLIQFQNNGVVDDSQLPKDRFSAERLKGVDSTLKIQPAKLEDSAVYLCASSLRLADTLYEQFFGPGTRLTVL.

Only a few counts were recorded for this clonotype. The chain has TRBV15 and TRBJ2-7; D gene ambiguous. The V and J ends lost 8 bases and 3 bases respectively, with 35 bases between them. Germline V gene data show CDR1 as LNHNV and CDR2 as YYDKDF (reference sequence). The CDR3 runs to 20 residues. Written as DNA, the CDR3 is TGTGCCACCGCGGACGGACGACCGCGAGAGAATAGTCTTTTCAACTACGAGCAGTACTTC. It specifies CATADGRPRENSLFNYEQYF.

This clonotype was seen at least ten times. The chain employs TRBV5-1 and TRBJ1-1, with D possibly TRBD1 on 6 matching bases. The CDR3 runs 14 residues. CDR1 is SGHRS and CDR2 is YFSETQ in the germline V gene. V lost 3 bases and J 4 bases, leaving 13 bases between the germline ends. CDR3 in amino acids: CASSSTGTGTEAFF. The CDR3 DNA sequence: TGCGCCAGCAGCTCAACAGGGACCGGCACTGAAGCTTTCTTT.

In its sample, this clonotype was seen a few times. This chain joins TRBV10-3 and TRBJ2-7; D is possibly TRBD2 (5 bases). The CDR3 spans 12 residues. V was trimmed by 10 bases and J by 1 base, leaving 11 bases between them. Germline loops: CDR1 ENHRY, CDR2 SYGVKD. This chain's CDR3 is CATKDSSYEQYF. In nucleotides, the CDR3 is TGTGCCACGAAGGACTCATCCTACGAGCAGTACTTC.

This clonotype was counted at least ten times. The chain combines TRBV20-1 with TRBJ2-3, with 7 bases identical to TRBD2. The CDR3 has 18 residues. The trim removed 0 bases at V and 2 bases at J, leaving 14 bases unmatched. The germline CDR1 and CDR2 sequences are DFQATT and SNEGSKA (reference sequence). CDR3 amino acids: CSARDWLGAGTTTDTQYF. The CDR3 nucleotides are TGCAGTGCTAGAGATTGGCTGGGTGCCGGGACTACCACAGATACGCAGTATTTT.

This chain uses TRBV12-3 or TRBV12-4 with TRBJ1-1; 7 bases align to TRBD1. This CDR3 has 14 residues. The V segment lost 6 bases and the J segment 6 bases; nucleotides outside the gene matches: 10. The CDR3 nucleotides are TGTGCCAGCAGGAGCGGACAGGCGGGGTCTGAAGCTTTCTTT. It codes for CASRSGQAGSEAFF.

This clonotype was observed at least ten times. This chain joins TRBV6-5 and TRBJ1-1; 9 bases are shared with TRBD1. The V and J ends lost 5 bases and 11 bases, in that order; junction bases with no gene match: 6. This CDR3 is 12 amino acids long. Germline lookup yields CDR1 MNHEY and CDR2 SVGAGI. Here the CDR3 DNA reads TGTGCCAGCAGTGGGACAGGGAGAAACGCTTTCTTT. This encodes CASSGTGRNAFF.

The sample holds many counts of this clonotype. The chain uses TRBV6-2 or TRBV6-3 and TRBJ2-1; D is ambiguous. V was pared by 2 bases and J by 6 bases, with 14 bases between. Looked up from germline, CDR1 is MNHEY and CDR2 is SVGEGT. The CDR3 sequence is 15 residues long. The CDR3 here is CASSYPTASVNEQFF. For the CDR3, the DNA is TGTGCCAGCAGTTACCCAACCGCATCAGTCAATGAGCAGTTCTTC.

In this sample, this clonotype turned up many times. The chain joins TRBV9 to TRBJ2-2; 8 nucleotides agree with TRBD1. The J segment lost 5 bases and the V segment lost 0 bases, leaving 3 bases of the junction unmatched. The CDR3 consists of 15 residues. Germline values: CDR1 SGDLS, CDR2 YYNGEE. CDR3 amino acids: CASSVATGGTGELFF. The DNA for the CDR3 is TGTGCCAGCAGCGTAGCAACAGGGGGAACCGGGGAGCTGTTTTTT.

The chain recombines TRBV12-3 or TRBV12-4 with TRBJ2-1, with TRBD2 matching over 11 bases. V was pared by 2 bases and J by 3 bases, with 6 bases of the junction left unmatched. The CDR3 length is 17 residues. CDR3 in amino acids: CASSLTSGSGLYNEQFF. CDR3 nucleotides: TGTGCCAGCAGTTTAACTAGCGGGAGCGGTCTCTACAATGAGCAGTTCTTC.

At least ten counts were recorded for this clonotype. The CDR3 loop is CASTNRGRAEKLFF. In DNA, the CDR3 is TGTGCCAGCACTAACAGGGGGCGAGCTGAAAAACTGTTTTTT. The genes are TRBV6-1 and TRBJ1-4, with TRBD1 matching over 9 bases. V lost 7 bases, J lost 7 bases, and 7 bases stayed unmatched. Germline V CDR1 and CDR2: MNHNS, SASEGT. This CDR3 is built from 14 residues.

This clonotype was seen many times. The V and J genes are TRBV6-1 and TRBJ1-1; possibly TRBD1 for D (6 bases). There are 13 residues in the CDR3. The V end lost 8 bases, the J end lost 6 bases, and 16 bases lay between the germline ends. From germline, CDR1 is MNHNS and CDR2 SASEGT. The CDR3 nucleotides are TGTGCCAGCGCCCTCGTGGGGGGCTCTGAAGCTTTCTTT. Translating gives CASALVGGSEAFF.

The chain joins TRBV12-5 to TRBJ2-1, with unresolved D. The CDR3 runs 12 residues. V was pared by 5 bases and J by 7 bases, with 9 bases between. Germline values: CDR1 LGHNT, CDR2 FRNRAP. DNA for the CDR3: TGTGCTAGTGGTATGGGGATGAATGAGCAGTTCTTC. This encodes CASGMGMNEQFF.

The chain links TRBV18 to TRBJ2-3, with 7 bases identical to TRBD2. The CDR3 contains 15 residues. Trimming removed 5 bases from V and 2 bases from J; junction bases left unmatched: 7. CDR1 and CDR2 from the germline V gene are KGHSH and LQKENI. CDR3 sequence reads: CASSSLAPPTDTQYF. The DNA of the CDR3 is TGTGCCAGCTCATCACTAGCGCCTCCCACAGATACGCAGTATTTT.

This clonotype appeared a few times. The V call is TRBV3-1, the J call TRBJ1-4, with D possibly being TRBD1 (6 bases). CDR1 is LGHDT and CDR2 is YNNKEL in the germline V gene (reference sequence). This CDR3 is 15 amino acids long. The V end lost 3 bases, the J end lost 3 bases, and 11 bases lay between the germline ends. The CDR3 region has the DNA TGTGCCAGCAGCCAGACGCGGGGGCCTAATGAAAAACTGTTTTTT. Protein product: CASSQTRGPNEKLFF. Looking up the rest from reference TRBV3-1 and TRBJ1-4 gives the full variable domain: DTAVSQTPKYLVTQMGNDKSIKCEQNLGHDTMYWYKQDSKKFLKIMFSYNNKELIINETVPNRFSPKSPDKAHLNLHINSLELGDSAVYFCASSQTRGPNEKLFFGSGTQLSVL.